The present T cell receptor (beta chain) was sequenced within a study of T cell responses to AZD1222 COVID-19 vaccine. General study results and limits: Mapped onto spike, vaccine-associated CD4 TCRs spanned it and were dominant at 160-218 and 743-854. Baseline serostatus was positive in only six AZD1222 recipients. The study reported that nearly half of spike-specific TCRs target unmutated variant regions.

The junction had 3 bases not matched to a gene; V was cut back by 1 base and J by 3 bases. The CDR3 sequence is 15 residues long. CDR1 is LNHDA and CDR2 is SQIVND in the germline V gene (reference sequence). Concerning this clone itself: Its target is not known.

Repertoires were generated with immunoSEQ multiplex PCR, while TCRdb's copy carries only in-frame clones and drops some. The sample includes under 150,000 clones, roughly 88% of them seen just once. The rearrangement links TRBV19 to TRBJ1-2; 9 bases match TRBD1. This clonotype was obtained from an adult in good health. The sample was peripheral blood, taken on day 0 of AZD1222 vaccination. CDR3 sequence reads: CASSIAQGADYGYTF. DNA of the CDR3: TGTGCCAGTAGTATAGCACAGGGGGCCGACTATGGCTACACCTTC.